Presented here are 15 T cell receptor beta chains from one specimen sequenced in a study of radiotherapy plus CTLA-4 blockade in lung cancer. Assay used: immunoSEQ multiplex PCR; TCRdb lists only in-frame clones, some missing. The sample comprises around 110,000 clones, around 85% of which are singletons, and under 2.5% rests with the top ten. The source was peripheral blood, collected from a patient treated with radiotherapy plus ipilimumab. The receptors come from a human donor with non-small cell lung cancer that progressed on radiotherapy plus ipilimumab. Some clones in this sample may be carry-over from other donors' samples.

The gene calls are TRBV6-5 and TRBJ2-5; D could derive from TRBD1 or TRBD2 (5 bases each). V was trimmed by 6 bases and J by 7 bases, leaving 12 bases between them. Germline-derived CDR1 and CDR2 are MNHEY and SVGAGI. The CDR3 has 12 residues. This CDR3 reads CASRRSGGTQYF. CDR3 DNA: TGTGCCAGCAGACGTTCTGGGGGGACCCAGTACTTC.

DNA for the CDR3: TGCGCCAGCAGCCAAGGGTTAAGGGGGGGCCAGTTTGGTGAGCAGTTCTTC. Residues: CASSQGLRGGQFGEQFF. V usage is TRBV4-1 and J usage is TRBJ2-1, with D possibly TRBD2 on 7 matching bases. CDR3 length: 17 amino acids. The germline V gene encodes CDR1 MGHRA and CDR2 YSYEKL. V was trimmed by 1 base and J by 9 bases, leaving 22 bases between them.

The chain couples TRBV30 to TRBJ2-7; maybe TRBD2 (6 bases). The CDR3 loop spans 14 amino acids. Germline V gives CDR1 GTSNPN, CDR2 SVGIG (reference sequence). The V end lost 2 bases, the J end lost 7 bases, and 18 bases lay between the germline ends. The chain's CDR3 is CAWSRREPLREQYF. The DNA of the CDR3 is TGTGCCTGGAGTAGGAGGGAACCCCTTAGGGAGCAGTACTTC.

The gene calls are TRBV5-6 and TRBJ1-1, with D unclear. The V gene lost 4 bases and the J gene lost 4 bases, with 8 bases spanning the gap. Per germline, CDR1 SGHDT and CDR2 YYEEEE. This CDR3 is built from 12 residues. The CDR3 DNA reads as TGTGCCAGCAGCCGTGGAGTCACTGAAGCTTTCTTT. This codes for CASSRGVTEAFF.

V gene TRBV11-2 combines with J gene TRBJ2-5; D is possibly TRBD2 (6 bases). Germline V gene sequence: CDR1 SGHAT, CDR2 FQNNGV. V was clipped by 5 bases and J by 3 bases, with 13 bases between them. This CDR3 has 14 amino acids. The CDR3 coding sequence is TGTGCCAGCAGCCTTACGGGGGAGAAAGAGACCCAGTACTTC. It encodes CASSLTGEKETQYF.

A few counts support this clone. This rearrangement joins TRBV7-2 to TRBJ2-1, with TRBD1 matching over 8 bases. The CDR3 runs 16 residues. V shed 5 bases and J 9 bases; nucleotides not matched to a gene: 15. Germline lookup yields CDR1 SGHTA and CDR2 FQGNSA. The CDR3 DNA reads TGTGCCAGCAGCGCGACGGCCGTGGCAGGGGGCCTTGAGCAGTTCTTC. Protein: CASSATAVAGGLEQFF.

The gene calls are TRBV28 and TRBJ1-2, with D possibly being TRBD1 (6 bases). Germline V lookup: CDR1 MDHEN, CDR2 SYDVKM. V lost 2 bases and J lost 8, with 18 bases in between. The CDR3 has 15 amino acids. Written as DNA, the CDR3 is TGTGCCAGCAGTTTAAGGAGGGGGACCGGCTTAGGCTACACCTTC. Encoded protein: CASSLRRGTGLGYTF.

There are a few counts of this clone. V usage is TRBV14 and J usage is TRBJ2-3, with 10 bases identical to TRBD2. The V segment lost 6 bases and the J segment 2 bases; nucleotides outside the gene matches: 5. Per the germline V gene, CDR1 is SGHDN and CDR2 is FVKESK. CDR3 length: 15 amino acids. The CDR3 DNA follows: TGTGCCAGCAGACTACTAGCGGGAAACACAGATACGCAGTATTTT. Translating it yields CASRLLAGNTDTQYF.

This clone was recorded a few times. The chain is built from TRBV7-3 and TRBJ2-5, with D hard to call. Germline V gives CDR1 SGHTA, CDR2 FQGTGA. This CDR3 spans 15 amino acids. V shed 1 base and J shed 3 bases, with 12 bases lying between them. CDR3 DNA: TGTGCCAGCAGCTTAAGAAGGTCCCAAGAAGAGACCCAGTACTTC. Its protein is CASSLRRSQEETQYF.

The chain uses TRBV4-1 and TRBJ1-4; D is unresolved. The length of the CDR3 is 16 residues. Germline V lookup: CDR1 MGHRA, CDR2 YSYEKL. The ends were cut back, 0 bases at V and 1 base at J, with 9 bases in the middle. CDR3 in amino acids: CASSQDWALTNEKLFF. In nucleotides, the CDR3 is TGCGCCAGCAGCCAAGATTGGGCACTAACTAATGAAAAACTGTTTTTT.

This clone occurred once. The genes are TRBV5-4 and TRBJ1-4, with a weak D call TRBD1 (5 bases). Trimming took off 3 bases at V and 7 bases at J, with 13 bases between the two ends. Germline V lookup: CDR1 SGHNT, CDR2 YYREEE (reference sequence). The CDR3 covers 14 residues. The CDR3 loop reads CASSSAGLGEKLFF. CDR3 in DNA: TGTGCCAGCAGCTCGGCAGGGTTAGGTGAAAAACTGTTTTTT.

The V and J genes are TRBV25-1 and TRBJ1-1; the D is unclear. V lost 0 bases and J lost 1, with 6 bases in between. CDR1 is MGHDK and CDR2 is SYGVNS in the germline V gene. The CDR3 is made up of 14 amino acids. The CDR3 protein is CASSEYLPNTEAFF. Written as DNA, the CDR3 is TGTGCCAGCAGTGAATATTTACCGAACACTGAAGCTTTCTTT. Together with reference TRBV25-1 and TRBJ1-1, the CDR3 gives the full variable domain: EADIYQTPRYLVIGTGKKITLECSQTMGHDKMYWYQQDPGMELHLIHYSYGVNSTEKGDLSSESTVSRIRTEHFPLTLESARPSHTSQYLCASSEYLPNTEAFFGQGTRLTVV.

The chain combines TRBV6-1 with TRBJ1-2, with D unresolved. CDR3 length: 15 residues. Per germline, CDR1 MNHNS and CDR2 SASEGT. Trimming shortened V by 1 base and J by 3 bases, and 12 bases separated the two germline ends. The chain's CDR3 is CASSEGGGMYYGYTF. The CDR3 nucleotides read TGTGCCAGCAGTGAAGGGGGAGGGATGTACTATGGCTACACCTTC.

The chain links TRBV5-6 to TRBJ2-1; D may correspond to TRBD1 or TRBD2 (5 bases each). CDR1 SGHDT and CDR2 YYEEEE come from the germline V gene. This CDR3 contains 17 residues. Trimming shortened V by 5 bases and J by 9 bases, and 27 bases separated the two germline ends. CDR3 bases: TGTGCCAGCAGTCGCGCCGGGACCGAGTCCCTTACGGGTGAGCAGTTCTTC. It codes for CASSRAGTESLTGEQFF.

The V call is TRBV7-6, the J call TRBJ2-7; the D gene is possibly TRBD1 (6 bases). There are 15 residues in the CDR3. Trimming cost V 5 bases and J 6 bases, with 20 bases left between them. CDR1 and CDR2 (germline): SGHVS, FNYEAQ. For the CDR3, the DNA is TGTGCCAGCAGCGCCAGTCGCAGGGGTCTGGTCGAGCAGTACTTC. Protein: CASSASRRGLVEQYF. The full variable domain, rest sourced from reference TRBV7-6 and TRBJ2-7, is GAGVSQSPRYKVTKRGQDVALRCDPISGHVSLYWYRQALGQGPEFLTYFNYEAQQDKSGLPNDRFSAERPEGSISTLTIQRTEQRDSAMYRCASSASRRGLVEQYFGPGTRLTVT.